Below, 32 T cell receptor beta chains from the same sample are listed, as sequenced in a study of blood T cell repertoires in COVID-19. The repertoire was sequenced with immunoSEQ multiplex PCR; TCRdb's copy has only in-frame clones and lacks some. The sample has under 200,000 clones; more than 60% are singletons. Input material: peripheral blood. The source is a man between 70 and 80 years old with acute or convalescent COVID-19.

The chain recombines TRBV6-5 with TRBJ2-3; 10 positions match TRBD2. The V gene end was trimmed by 6 bases and the J gene end by 1 base; junction bases not matched to a gene: 4. The germline CDR1 and CDR2 sequences are MNHEY and SVGAGI. CDR3 size: 15 residues. CDR3 amino acids: CASRPSGGGTDTQYF. CDR3 bases: TGTGCCAGCAGACCTAGCGGGGGAGGCACAGATACGCAGTATTTT.

The gene calls are TRBV28 and TRBJ2-7, with D tentatively TRBD2 (5 bases). V gave up 2 bases and J gave up 4 bases, with 9 bases separating them. Per the germline V gene, CDR1 is MDHEN and CDR2 is SYDVKM. CDR3 length equals 13 residues. CDR3 coding DNA: TGTGCCAGCAGTTTACCTCCGGGGTACGAGCAGTACTTC. Protein product: CASSLPPGYEQYF.

The rearrangement uses TRBV5-1 and TRBJ2-1; TRBD2 might be the D (6 bases). This CDR3 has 14 amino acids. Trimming removed 2 bases at V and 6 bases at J, with 12 bases between. Germline V gene data show CDR1 as SGHRS and CDR2 as YFSETQ. Written as DNA, the CDR3 is TGCGCCAGCAGCTTAGACGGGACTTTCAATGAGCAGTTCTTC. It codes for CASSLDGTFNEQFF.

This clone was picked up a small number of times. This chain uses TRBV29-1 with TRBJ1-2; D gene unclear. The germline V gene has CDR1 SQVTM and CDR2 ANQGSEA. The CDR3 runs to 15 residues. V lost 3 bases to trimming and J lost 0 bases, with 14 bases between them. DNA for the CDR3: TGCAGCGTTGATCACGGGGAACGGGCTAACTATGGCTACACCTTC. Amino acids: CSVDHGERANYGYTF.

The chain recombines TRBV7-8 with TRBJ2-3; 8 bases line up with TRBD1. This CDR3 is 15 amino acids long. Per germline, CDR1 SGHVS and CDR2 FQNEAQ. V gave up 5 bases and J gave up 2 bases; unmatched junction bases: 6. CDR3 protein: CASSTPDRVTDTQYF. CDR3 sequence (DNA): TGTGCCAGCAGCACCCCGGACAGGGTCACAGATACGCAGTATTTT.

This clone was counted a few times. J is TRBJ2-3 and V is TRBV18, with a tentative D call TRBD2 (6 bases). V gave up 7 bases and J gave up 2 bases, with 10 bases separating them. The CDR3 sequence is 13 residues long. Germline V gene lookup returns CDR1 KGHSH and CDR2 LQKENI. In nucleotides, the CDR3 is TGTGCCAGCTTTCGGGACTTCACAGATACGCAGTATTTT. Its protein is CASFRDFTDTQYF. The full variable domain, in which reference TRBV18 and TRBJ2-3 provide the parts outside the CDR3, is NAGVMQNPRHLVRRRGQEARLRCSPMKGHSHVYWYRQLPEEGLKFMVYLQKENIIDESGMPKERFSAEFPKEGPSILRIQQVVRGDSAAYFCASFRDFTDTQYFGPGTRLTVL.

The chain couples TRBV28 to TRBJ2-7; D is perhaps TRBD2 (6 bases). This CDR3 is 13 amino acids long. Germline lookup yields CDR1 MDHEN and CDR2 SYDVKM. V was cut by 6 bases and J by 4 bases, with 13 bases left in between. CDR3 amino acids: CASRPGVGYEQYF. The CDR3 DNA reads as TGTGCCAGCAGGCCGGGGGTGGGGTACGAGCAGTACTTC.

The chain joins TRBV5-4 to TRBJ2-7, with a possible D match to TRBD1 (6 bases). Germline V gene data show CDR1 as SGHNT and CDR2 as YYREEE (reference sequence). V was clipped by 4 bases and J by 5 bases, with 22 bases between them. The CDR3 sequence is 16 residues long. The CDR3 region has the DNA TGTGCCAGCAGCCCGAGAACGACAGGATTGGGGAACGAGCAGTACTTC. Encoded protein: CASSPRTTGLGNEQYF.

The chain carries TRBV9 and TRBJ1-4; TRBD1 aligns across 11 bases. CDR3 length: 15 amino acids. Germline V CDR1 and CDR2: SGDLS, YYNGEE. The V gene end was trimmed by 2 bases and the J gene end by 8 bases; junction bases not matched to a gene: 5. The CDR3 is CASSVRDRGGEKLFF. CDR3 coding DNA: TGTGCCAGCAGCGTCCGGGACAGGGGGGGCGAAAAACTGTTTTTT.

The chain links TRBV2 to TRBJ2-3; D is unresolved. Germline V gene data show CDR1 as SNHLY and CDR2 as FYNNEI. This CDR3 is 14 amino acids long. The V end was cut by 3 bases, the J end by 0 bases, with 7 bases between. Written as DNA, the CDR3 is TGTGCCAGCAGTGAGCGGCAGAGCACAGATACGCAGTATTTT. Translating it yields CASSERQSTDTQYF.

In nucleotides, the CDR3 is TGTGCCACAAAGTCCGGGACAGGGCTGTACGAGCAGTACTTC. This encodes CATKSGTGLYEQYF. The chain links TRBV15 to TRBJ2-7, with 9 bases that match TRBD1. V shed 9 bases and J 4 bases; nucleotides not matched to a gene: 10. Germline V gene data show CDR1 as LNHNV and CDR2 as YYDKDF (reference sequence). This CDR3 region has 14 residues.

This clone was observed a single time. In DNA form, the CDR3 reads TGCAGCGTTACGGACAGTAACTATGGCTACACCTTC. Translated, it gives CSVTDSNYGYTF. V usage is TRBV29-1 and J usage is TRBJ1-2; weak D call: TRBD1 (6 bases). The V and J ends lost 5 bases and 1 base respectively, with 8 bases between them. This CDR3 has 12 amino acids. The germline gives CDR1 SQVTM, CDR2 ANQGSEA.

CDR3 nucleotide sequence: TGTGCCAGCAGTGACATAGGAGGGGCGGGCTCCTACGAGCAGTACTTC. Translated, it gives CASSDIGGAGSYEQYF. The chain uses TRBV2 and TRBJ2-7, with a weak D call TRBD2 (6 bases). This CDR3 contains 16 residues. Germline V gives CDR1 SNHLY, CDR2 FYNNEI. V was clipped by 3 bases and J by 0 bases, with 15 bases between them.

This clone was found once. This chain joins TRBV28 and TRBJ1-3, with a weak D call TRBD1 (5 bases). The germline gives CDR1 MDHEN, CDR2 SYDVKM. The CDR3 has 16 amino acids. Trimming left V 5 bases short and J 0 bases short, with 14 bases between. In nucleotides, the CDR3 is TGTGCCAGCAGTCTTGATACAGGAGACTCTGGAAACACCATATATTTT. Residues: CASSLDTGDSGNTIYF.

V is TRBV10-3 and J is TRBJ1-2, with 9 positions matching TRBD1. Germline trimming cut 11 bases from V and 3 bases from J; bases unmatched to any gene: 10. CDR1 and CDR2 (germline): ENHRY, SYGVKD. The CDR3 covers 14 residues. The CDR3 sequence is CAVRQGGWDYGYTF. Written as DNA, the CDR3 is TGTGCCGTTAGACAGGGGGGCTGGGACTATGGCTACACCTTC.

The chain employs TRBV4-2 and TRBJ2-3; TRBD2 matches 11 bases. Germline CDR1 and CDR2: LGHNA and YNFKEQ. Trimming at V came to 0 bases and at J to 3 bases, leaving 2 bases not matched to a gene. The CDR3 is 16 residues long. In DNA form, the CDR3 reads TGTGCCAGCAGCCAAGAGACTAGCGGGGTGACAGATACGCAGTATTTT. Amino acids: CASSQETSGVTDTQYF.

The chain combines TRBV5-1 with TRBJ2-7, with D possibly being TRBD1 (6 bases). Deletions cut 0 bases from V and 5 bases from J, with 18 bases between. Per germline, CDR1 SGHRS and CDR2 YFSETQ. The CDR3 runs 16 residues. The CDR3 region is CASSLEYRLKGDEQYF. Here the CDR3 DNA reads TGCGCCAGCAGCTTGGAATATAGGCTAAAGGGGGACGAGCAGTACTTC.

V usage is TRBV6-5 and J usage is TRBJ1-2; TRBD1 aligns across 7 bases. Germline V gene data show CDR1 as MNHEY and CDR2 as SVGAGI. V lost 6 bases to trimming and J lost 6 bases; unmatched junction nucleotides: 4. The CDR3 is 12 residues long. The CDR3 loop reads CASRIQGDGYTF. DNA for the CDR3: TGTGCCAGCAGAATTCAGGGGGATGGCTACACCTTC.

In this sample, this clone turned up a few times. The chain employs TRBV25-1 and TRBJ1-5; D might be TRBD1 (6 bases). Germline CDR1 MGHDK, CDR2 SYGVNS. V lost 4 bases and J 2 bases, leaving 21 bases between the germline ends. The CDR3 covers 18 residues. CDR3 DNA: TGTGCCAGCAGTGCAACTGCATGGGGGGGCGAGGGCAATCAGCCCCAGCATTTT. Translated, it gives CASSATAWGGEGNQPQHF.

This chain connects TRBV6-5 to TRBJ1-2, with 7 bases lining up with TRBD1. V gave up 7 bases and J gave up 4 bases; unmatched junction bases: 6. The CDR3 is 13 amino acids. Per the germline V gene, CDR1 is MNHEY and CDR2 is SVGAGI. CDR3: CASTPGQPYGYTF. In DNA form, the CDR3 reads TGTGCCAGCACCCCGGGACAGCCCTATGGCTACACCTTC.

A few counts support this clone. The chain couples TRBV7-9 to TRBJ1-2; TRBD1 matches 7 bases. Germline V gene sequence: CDR1 SEHNR, CDR2 FQNEAQ (reference sequence). Trimming removed 5 bases from V and 6 bases from J; junction bases left unmatched: 6. The CDR3 is made up of 13 amino acids. The CDR3 DNA sequence: TGTGCCAGCAGCCCCGGGACAGAAGATGGCTACACCTTC. It encodes CASSPGTEDGYTF. Full variable domain (missing parts from reference TRBV7-9 and TRBJ1-2): DTGVSQNPRHKITKRGQNVTFRCDPISEHNRLYWYRQTLGQGPEFLTYFQNEAQLEKSRLLSDRFSAERPKGSFSTLEIQRTEQGDSAMYLCASSPGTEDGYTFGSGTRLTVV.

This clone was detected only once. V usage is TRBV5-4 and J usage is TRBJ1-6, with 8 positions matching TRBD1. The length of the CDR3 is 15 residues. Looked up from germline, CDR1 is SGHNT and CDR2 is YYREEE (reference sequence). The ends lost 4 bases at V and 3 bases at J; junction bases unmatched: 3. In DNA, the CDR3 is TGTGCCAGCAGCGAGGGACAGGACTATAATTCACCCCTCCACTTT. This translates into CASSEGQDYNSPLHF.

This chain uses TRBV7-9 with TRBJ1-4; 7 bases are a match to TRBD1. The CDR3 has 15 amino acids. V gave up 1 base and J gave up 6 bases; unmatched junction bases: 5. Looked up from germline, CDR1 is SEHNR and CDR2 is FQNEAQ (reference sequence). CDR3 coding DNA: TGTGCCAGCAGCTTAGAGAGGGGGCAGGATGAAAAACTGTTTTTT. Translating gives CASSLERGQDEKLFF.

As DNA, the CDR3 is TGTGCCAGCAGCTTAGGGGCCTCGAACACCGGGGAGCTGTTTTTT. This codes for CASSLGASNTGELFF. The gene calls are TRBV7-3 and TRBJ2-2, with a weak D call TRBD1 (5 bases). Germline V lookup: CDR1 SGHTA, CDR2 FQGTGA. With 2 bases removed from V and 0 bases from J, the gap between germline ends came to 7 bases. This CDR3 has 15 amino acids.

The genes are TRBV5-8 and TRBJ1-2, with 8 bases lining up with TRBD1. After removal of 4 bases from V and 2 bases from J, the junction contained 4 bases not matched to a gene. The CDR3 spans 14 residues. Germline V gives CDR1 SGHTS, CDR2 YDEGEE. DNA of the CDR3: TGTGCCAGCAGCGCTGGACAGGGCAACTATGGCTACACCTTC. Its protein product is CASSAGQGNYGYTF. Full variable domain (rest looked up from reference TRBV5-8 and TRBJ1-2): EAGVTQSPTHLIKTRGQQATLRCSPISGHTSVYWYQQALGLGLQFLLWYDEGEERNRGNFPPRFSGRQFPNYSSELNVNALELEDSALYLCASSAGQGNYGYTFGSGTRLTVV.

The chain joins TRBV19 to TRBJ1-5, with D uncertain. The CDR3 sequence is 15 residues long. The V and J ends lost 0 bases and 0 bases respectively, with 6 bases between them. Germline assignment: CDR1 LNHDA and CDR2 SQIVND (reference sequence). This CDR3 is CASSIDPYSNQPQHF. The DNA of the CDR3 is TGTGCCAGTAGTATAGACCCTTATAGCAATCAGCCCCAGCATTTT.

The chain recombines TRBV6-2 or TRBV6-3 with TRBJ2-1, with 10 bases aligning to TRBD2. Unmatched junction bases numbered 7, after V lost 4 bases and J lost 4 bases. Germline V CDR1 and CDR2: MNHEY, SVGEGT. The CDR3 spans 16 residues. CDR3 DNA: TGTGCCAGCAGTTCCAGCGGGAGGGCCCATTACAATGAGCAGTTCTTC. It specifies CASSSSGRAHYNEQFF.

The chain is built from TRBV5-1 and TRBJ2-5; 7 bases align to TRBD1. The CDR3 extends over 14 amino acids. Germline CDR1 and CDR2: SGHRS and YFSETQ. J lost 2 bases, V lost 4 bases, and 5 bases had no gene match. The CDR3 DNA is TGCGCCAGCAGCCCGGGACAGTTACAAGAGACCCAGTACTTC. Amino acids: CASSPGQLQETQYF.

J is TRBJ2-7 and V is TRBV4-2, with 7 positions matching TRBD2. The CDR3 loop spans 17 amino acids. V dropped 1 base and J dropped 2; count of bases not matched to a gene: 11. CDR1 and CDR2 (germline): LGHNA, YNFKEQ. Here the CDR3 DNA reads TGTGCCAGCAGCCAAGCGGGGAGCACTAGCGCGGCCTACGAGCAGTACTTC. It is translated as CASSQAGSTSAAYEQYF.

The V gene is TRBV5-6, the J gene TRBJ2-3, with 14 bases aligning to TRBD2. Unmatched junction bases numbered 7, after V lost 3 bases and J lost 10 bases. CDR1 is SGHDT, CDR2 YYEEEE, per germline. CDR3 length: 15 residues. CDR3 residues: CASSSPGLAGEAQYF. The CDR3 bases are TGTGCCAGCAGCTCTCCGGGACTAGCGGGAGAGGCGCAGTATTTT.

The chain links TRBV6-1 to TRBJ1-4, with TRBD1 identical over 7 bases. There are 16 residues in the CDR3. With 3 bases clipped from V and 8 bases from J, the junction kept 12 bases outside the gene matches. CDR1 MNHNS and CDR2 SASEGT come from the germline V gene. The CDR3 loop reads CASSDFTGQLREKLFF. DNA for the CDR3: TGTGCCAGCAGTGATTTTACGGGACAGTTGAGAGAAAAACTGTTTTTT.

This chain connects TRBV10-3 to TRBJ2-6; D call uncertain. V lost 0 bases and J lost 5, with 5 bases in between. The CDR3 loop spans 14 amino acids. Germline CDR1 ENHRY, CDR2 SYGVKD. CDR3 DNA: TGTGCCATCAGTGAGTCGAACAGGGCCAACGTCCTGACTTTC. Translating gives CAISESNRANVLTF.